This entry features one T cell receptor (beta chain) sequence. V shed 2 bases and J shed 5 bases, with 6 bases lying between them. Looked up from germline, CDR1 is SEHNR and CDR2 is FQNEAQ (reference sequence). There are 12 residues in the CDR3. Data came from immunoSEQ multiplex PCR; TCRdb stores just in-frame clones and leaves some out. The table shows about 56,000 clones, with about 85% occurring only once. The data are from a study of PD-L1 blockade in urothelial cancer. Looking at the study overall: Blood samples contained a median around 140,000 T cells.

Time point of the sample: pretreatment peripheral blood. Patients in the study were battling locally advanced or metastatic urothelial carcinoma. The rearrangement links TRBV7-9 to TRBJ2-5; no clear D gene. The sequence came from a man between 65 and 80 years old with urothelial cancer. Here the sequenced sample was PBMCs, taken around atezolizumab (anti-PD-L1) treatment. CDR3 DNA sequence: TGTGCCAGCAGCTTACTCGTGGAGACCCAGTACTTC. Its protein is CASSLLVETQYF. Full variable domain (remainder filled in from reference TRBV7-9 and TRBJ2-5): DTGVSQNPRHKITKRGQNVTFRCDPISEHNRLYWYRQTLGQGPEFLTYFQNEAQLEKSRLLSDRFSAERPKGSFSTLEIQRTEQGDSAMYLCASSLLVETQYFGPGTRLLVL.